This entry concerns a single T cell receptor (beta chain). The antigen is undetermined. This is likely a read error, given that the CDR3 carries no conserved phenylalanine or tryptophan at its end. This sample is drawn from a study of blood T cells in healthy people across ages. Study-wide points: Naive and antigen-experienced cells could not be conclusively compared, given unsorted PBMCs. Per million T cells, TCR beta diversity dropped roughly linearly as age increased. Naive T cell percentage by flow cytometry tracked strongly with beta diversity.

A second PCR of 7 to 11 cycles used a sample-barcoded 5' primer and a J-beta primer mix. TCRdb called the 5' RACE reads again in MiXCR, with one record for every CDR3 protein. The sample has nearly 1 million distinct CDR3 sequences; just over 50% are singletons. The CDR3 has 14 residues. Germline V gene lookup returns CDR1 SEHNR and CDR2 FQNEAQ (reference sequence). The clonotype was recovered from an older woman in good health. Sequencing was done on a sample of blood. The chain links TRBV7-9 to TRBJ2-1; a possible D gene is TRBD1 (5 bases). CDR3 in amino acids: CASILGSGLNEQFS. The CDR3 nucleotides read TGTGCCAGCATCTTAGGGTCAGGGCTGAATGAGCAGTTCTCC.